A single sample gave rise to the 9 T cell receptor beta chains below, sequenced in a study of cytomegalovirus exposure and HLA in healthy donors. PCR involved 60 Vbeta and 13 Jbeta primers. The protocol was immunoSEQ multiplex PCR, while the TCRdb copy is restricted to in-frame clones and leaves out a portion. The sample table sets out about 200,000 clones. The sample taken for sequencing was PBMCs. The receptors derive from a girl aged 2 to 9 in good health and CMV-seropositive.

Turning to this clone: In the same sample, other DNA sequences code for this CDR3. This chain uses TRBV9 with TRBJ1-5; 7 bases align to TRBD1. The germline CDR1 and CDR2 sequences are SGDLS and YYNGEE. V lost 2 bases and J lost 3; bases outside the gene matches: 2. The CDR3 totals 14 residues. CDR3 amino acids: CASSVGQSNQPQHF. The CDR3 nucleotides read TGTGCCAGCAGCGTGGGACAGTCCAATCAGCCCCAGCATTTT.

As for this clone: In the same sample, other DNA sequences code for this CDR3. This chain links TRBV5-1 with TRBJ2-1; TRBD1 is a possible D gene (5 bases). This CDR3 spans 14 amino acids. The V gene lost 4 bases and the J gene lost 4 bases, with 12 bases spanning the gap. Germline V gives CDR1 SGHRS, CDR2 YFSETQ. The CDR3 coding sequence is TGCGCCAGCAGCCAGGGCACTTCGTACAATGAGCAGTTCTTC. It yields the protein CASSQGTSYNEQFF.

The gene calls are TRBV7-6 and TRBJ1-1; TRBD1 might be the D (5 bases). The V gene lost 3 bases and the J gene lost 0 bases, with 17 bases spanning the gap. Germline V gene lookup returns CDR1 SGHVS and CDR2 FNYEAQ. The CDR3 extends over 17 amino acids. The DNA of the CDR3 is TGTGCCAGCAGCTTGCAGGGTCGGGCAGGCTTGAACACTGAAGCTTTCTTT. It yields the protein CASSLQGRAGLNTEAFF.

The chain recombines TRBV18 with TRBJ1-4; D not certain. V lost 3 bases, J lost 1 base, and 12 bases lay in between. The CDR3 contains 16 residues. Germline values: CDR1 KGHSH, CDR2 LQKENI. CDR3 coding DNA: TGTGCCAGCTCACCGTTTGGGCAGGAAACTAATGAAAAACTGTTTTTT. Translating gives CASSPFGQETNEKLFF.

CDR3 protein: CASSGQGAGEQYF. In nucleotides, the CDR3 is TGTGCCAGCAGTGGACAGGGGGCCGGCGAGCAGTACTTC. The chain recombines TRBV6-1 with TRBJ2-7, with TRBD1 identical over 10 bases. The V and J ends lost 4 bases and 6 bases, in that order; junction bases with no gene match: 3. Germline CDR1 reads MNHNS; CDR2 reads SASEGT. CDR3 length: 13 amino acids.

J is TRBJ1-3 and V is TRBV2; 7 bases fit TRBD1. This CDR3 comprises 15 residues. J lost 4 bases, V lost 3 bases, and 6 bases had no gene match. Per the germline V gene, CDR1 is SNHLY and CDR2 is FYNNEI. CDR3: CASSDGQGGGNTIYF. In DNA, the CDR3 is TGTGCCAGCAGTGACGGGCAGGGGGGAGGAAACACCATATATTTT. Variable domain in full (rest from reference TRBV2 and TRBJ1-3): EPEVTQTPSHQVTQMGQEVILRCVPISNHLYFYWYRQILGQKVEFLVSFYNNEISEKSEIFDDQFSVERPDGSNFTLKIRSTKLEDSAMYFCASSDGQGGGNTIYFGEGSWLTVV.

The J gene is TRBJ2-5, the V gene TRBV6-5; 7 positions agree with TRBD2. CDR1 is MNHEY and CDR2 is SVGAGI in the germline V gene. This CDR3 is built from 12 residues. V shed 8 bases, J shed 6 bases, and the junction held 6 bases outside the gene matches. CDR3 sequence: CASGEGRKTQYF. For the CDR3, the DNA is TGTGCCAGCGGGGAGGGAAGAAAGACCCAGTACTTC.

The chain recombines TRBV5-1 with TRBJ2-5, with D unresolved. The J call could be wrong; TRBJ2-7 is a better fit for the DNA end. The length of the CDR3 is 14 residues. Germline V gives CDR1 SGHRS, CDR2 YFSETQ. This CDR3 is CASSLPGLESEQYF. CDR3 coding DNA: TGCGCCAGCAGCTTGCCTGGGTTGGAGAGCGAGCAGTACTTC.

The chain's CDR3 is CSVVGGPLAGDTQYF. The DNA for the CDR3 is TGCAGCGTTGTAGGTGGGCCCCTCGCCGGAGATACGCAGTATTTT. This rearrangement joins TRBV29-1 to TRBJ2-3; no reliable D call. V lost 4 bases to trimming and J lost 5 bases, with 19 bases between them. This CDR3 region has 15 residues. Germline V lookup: CDR1 SQVTM, CDR2 ANQGSEA.